Below, 6 T cell receptor beta chains from the same sample are listed, as sequenced in a study of shared clonotypes between healthy human individuals. Some clones are missing from TCRdb's copy, which holds only in-frame ones; the method was immunoSEQ multiplex PCR. The data hold 950,000 to 1,300,000 clones, with about 75% observed a single time. Sequencing input: memory CD4+ T cells sorted from blood. Subset reported: CD45RA-negative fraction. The receptors originated from a man between 18 and 35 years old in good health.

This sequence joins TRBV9 and TRBJ2-1; no firm D call. Germline CDR1 SGDLS, CDR2 YYNGEE. This CDR3 is built from 13 residues. V gave up 1 base and J gave up 7 bases, with 9 bases separating them. The CDR3 DNA is TGTGCCAGCAGCGTACTCAGTGAGAATGAGCAGTTCTTC. Its translation: CASSVLSENEQFF.

The chain has TRBV5-5 and TRBJ2-7; 7 nucleotides align to TRBD1. The CDR3 sequence is 13 residues long. The trim removed 4 bases at V and 3 bases at J, leaving 4 bases unmatched. Germline-derived CDR1 and CDR2 are SGHKS and YYEKEE (reference sequence). CDR3 nucleotides: TGTGCCAGCAGCCCCTGGACAGGCTACGAGCAGTACTTC. Translated, it gives CASSPWTGYEQYF.

This chain uses TRBV5-1 with TRBJ2-5; D not certain. CDR1 and CDR2 (germline): SGHRS, YFSETQ. The CDR3 runs 12 residues. Deletions cut 5 bases from V and 2 bases from J, with 7 bases between. For the CDR3, the DNA is TGCGCCAGCAGGACTCAACAAGAGACCCAGTACTTC. It is translated as CASRTQQETQYF.

The J gene is TRBJ1-2, the V gene TRBV30; D is undetermined. Trimming took 2 bases from V and 2 from J, leaving 12 bases between them. Germline V CDR1 and CDR2: GTSNPN, SVGIG (reference sequence). The CDR3 has 14 amino acids. CDR3 nucleotides: TGTGCCTGGAGTCCCCCCTACGCAAACTATGGCTACACCTTC. Encoded protein: CAWSPPYANYGYTF. The full variable domain, rest sourced from reference TRBV30 and TRBJ1-2, is SQTIHQWPATLVQPVGSPLSLECTVEGTSNPNLYWYRQAAGRGLQLLFYSVGIGQISSEVPQNLSASRPQDRQFILSSKKLLLSDSGFYLCAWSPPYANYGYTFGSGTRLTVV.

This clone was recorded once. V and J are TRBV10-3 and TRBJ2-2; 8 bases are shared with TRBD1. V gave up 7 bases and J gave up 2 bases; unmatched junction bases: 3. CDR1 and CDR2 from the germline V gene are ENHRY and SYGVKD. This CDR3 has 14 residues. CDR3 sequence reads: CAIKGTGNTGELFF. DNA of the CDR3: TGTGCCATCAAGGGGACAGGTAACACCGGGGAGCTGTTTTTT.

The rearrangement uses TRBV9 and TRBJ2-1, with 10 bases matching TRBD2. Germline V gene lookup returns CDR1 SGDLS and CDR2 YYNGEE. J gave up 8 bases and V 4 bases, and 15 bases lay outside the gene matches. CDR3 length: 17 residues. CDR3: CASSLTSGKVIGDEQFF. CDR3 coding DNA: TGTGCCAGCAGCCTTACTAGCGGGAAGGTTATAGGGGATGAGCAGTTCTTC.